The text below deals with one T cell receptor beta chain. The antigen remains unidentified. Other DNA sequences of this sample code for an identical CDR3. The sample is drawn from a study of shared clonotypes between healthy human individuals. Study outcomes and limitations: Sampling involved blood alone; tissue repertoires likely differ.

At a deep level, the assay was run. Produced via immunoSEQ multiplex PCR; TCRdb's table is partial and in-frame only. This table holds about 770,000 clones, around 77% found once. The CDR3 loop spans 13 amino acids. Germline values: CDR1 MDHEN, CDR2 SYDVKM. J was trimmed by 1 base and V by 6 bases; bases with no gene match: 2. Healthy HIV-negative adults without recent acute infections or vaccinations served as donors. Material for sequencing was memory CD4+ T cells sorted from blood. This sample's subset: CD45RA-negative fraction. This clonotype was obtained from a woman between 25 and 40 years old in good health. The rearrangement joins TRBV28 to TRBJ2-7, with TRBD1 matching over 8 bases. CDR3 loop: CASSTGGSYEQYF. CDR3 nucleotides: TGTGCCAGCAGCACAGGGGGTTCCTACGAGCAGTACTTC.